This is a list of T cell receptor beta chains from one sample in a study of shared clonotypes between healthy human individuals. The protocol was immunoSEQ multiplex PCR, while the TCRdb copy is restricted to in-frame clones and leaves out a portion. Among under 2.5 million clones listed, less than 95% were seen once. The source material was naive CD4+ T cells from PBMCs. The receptor source for this set is a young man in good health. Some clones in this sample may be carry-over from other donors' samples. CDR3s include the opening cysteine and the closing phenylalanine or tryptophan. A D gene is named only where the DNA matches it firmly. Not all rows give a size; the values are once, few, many and, for expanded clones, a class.

clone size	CDR3 length	V gene	D gene	J gene	CDR3 DNA	CDR3 protein
few	15	TRBV19	TRBD2	TRBJ2-2	TGTGCCAGTCGGACTAGCGGGAGTAGGACCGGGGAGCTGTTTTTT	CASRTSGSRTGELFF
.	14	TRBV25-1	TRBD2	TRBJ2-5	TGTGCCAGCAGTGCTTCTTCGGGGGGAGAGACCCAGTACTTC	CASSASSGGETQYF
few	13	TRBV18	.	TRBJ1-1	TGTGCCAGCTCACCAGACCGCACAGGGGAAGCTTTCTTT	CASSPDRTGEAFF
.	14	TRBV5-1	TRBD2	TRBJ2-1	TGCGCCAGCAGCTCCGGACTGGGGGGGAATGAGCAGTTCTTC	CASSSGLGGNEQFF
.	14	TRBV2	.	TRBJ1-4	TGTGCCAGCACCGGACAGCGACTTAATGAAAAACTGTTTTTT	CASTGQRLNEKLFF
.	15	TRBV6-4	TRBD1	TRBJ2-3	TGTGCCAGCAGAGTACAGGGGGCTAGCACAGATACGCAGTATTTT	CASRVQGASTDTQYF
.	15	TRBV4-1	TRBD2	TRBJ2-1	TGCGCCAGCAGCCCAAGCGGGAGCTCCTACAATGAGCAGTTCTTC	CASSPSGSSYNEQFF
.	14	TRBV30	TRBD1	TRBJ2-1	TGTGCCTGGACCGTCGGGACAGGAGCGCTGGAGCAGTTCTTC	CAWTVGTGALEQFF
.	11	TRBV20-1	.	TRBJ2-7	TGCAGTGCTAGTAAACTCTACGAGCAGTACTTC	CSASKLYEQYF
.	16	TRBV5-1	.	TRBJ2-1	TGCGCCAGCAGCTTAACTGCGACCCACATCTACAATGAGCAGTTCTTC	CASSLTATHIYNEQFF
.	16	TRBV11-3	.	TRBJ2-1	TGTGCCAGCAGCTTAGAGGGGGCGGCCTCCTACAATGAGCAGTTCTTC	CASSLEGAASYNEQFF
.	16	TRBV4-2	.	TRBJ2-1	TGTGCCAGCAGCCTCTCCACGTCATGGGCATGGGGTGAGCAGTTCTTC	CASSLSTSWAWGEQFF
.	14	TRBV9	.	TRBJ1-1	TGTGCCAGCAGCGTAGACAGGGAGTTGACTGAAGCTTTCTTT	CASSVDRELTEAFF
.	17	TRBV5-1	.	TRBJ1-4	TGCGCCAGCAGCCCTGGAGCTGGTCGGTTTTCTAATGAAAAACTGTTTTTT	CASSPGAGRFSNEKLFF
.	15	TRBV5-5	TRBD1	TRBJ1-5	TGTGCCAGCAGCTCGGCCCGGACAGGGAATCAGCCCCAGCATTTT	CASSSARTGNQPQHF
.	15	TRBV25-1	TRBD1	TRBJ2-7	TGTGCCAGCAGTCCCTTGGACAGGGCGACCTACGAGCAGTACTTC	CASSPLDRATYEQYF
once	15	TRBV28	.	TRBJ1-5	TGTGCCAGCGGGCAGGGCGGGGAGAGACGCCAGCCCCAGCATTTT	CASGQGGERRQPQHF
.	16	TRBV28	TRBD2	TRBJ2-1	TGTGCCAGCAGCTCGGGCGGGAGTAACTTCTACAATGAGCAGTTCTTC	CASSSGGSNFYNEQFF
.	14	TRBV27	.	TRBJ1-1	TGTGCCAGCAAACCGCAGGGCGTGAACACTGAAGCTTTCTTT	CASKPQGVNTEAFF
few	13	TRBV28	TRBD2	TRBJ2-5	TGTGTCGCGGGGGGGCGGAGGGCAGAGACCCAGTACTTC	CVAGGRRAETQYF
.	12	TRBV6-5	.	TRBJ1-5	TGTGCCAGCAGCCTAACAGGGAAACCCCAGCATTTT	CASSLTGKPQHF
.	15	TRBV7-2	TRBD1	TRBJ1-5	TGTGCCAGCAGCCGTGGGACAGATCACAATCAGCCCCAGCATTTT	CASSRGTDHNQPQHF
.	17	TRBV4-1	.	TRBJ2-5	TGCGCCAGCAGCCAATTAGGGCTGCCACTAGCCCTGGAGACCCAGTACTTC	CASSQLGLPLALETQYF
few	12	TRBV4-1	.	TRBJ1-4	TGCGCCAGCAGCCACACAGGGGAAAAACTGTTTTTT	CASSHTGEKLFF
.	14	TRBV30	.	TRBJ1-3	TGTGCCTGGAGCTGGGGCCGCTCTGGAAACACCATATATTTT	CAWSWGRSGNTIYF
once	15	TRBV6-1	TRBD2	TRBJ2-7	TGTGCCAGCAGCTCGCCACTACGGGAGGCGTACGAGCAGTACTTC	CASSSPLREAYEQYF
.	14	TRBV27	.	TRBJ2-2	TGTGCCAGCAGTTTACGGATAAACACCGGGGAGCTGTTTTTT	CASSLRINTGELFF
.	13	TRBV6-5	.	TRBJ2-3	TGTGCCAGCACCGAACCTTCCACAGATACGCAGTATTTT	CASTEPSTDTQYF
.	11	TRBV29-1	.	TRBJ2-1	TGCAGCGTTGCCCCCTTATACCAGCAGTTCTTC	CSVAPLYQQFF
once	14	TRBV28	.	TRBJ1-5	TGTGCCAGCAGCGCAGGGGTAGAATACCAGCCCCAGCATTTT	CASSAGVEYQPQHF
.	14	TRBV5-4	.	TRBJ2-5	TGTGCCAGCAGCCTGATGACTACCCAAGAGACCCAGTACTTC	CASSLMTTQETQYF
few	14	TRBV27	TRBD1	TRBJ1-5	TGTGCCAGCAGGGGGACAGGTGTCGGTCAGCCCCAGCATTTT	CASRGTGVGQPQHF
.	16	TRBV11-2	.	TRBJ1-3	TGTGCCAGCACCTCCCGATGGGCGGCCTCTGGAAACACCATATATTTT	CASTSRWAASGNTIYF
.	15	TRBV7-2	.	TRBJ2-7	TGTGCCAGCAGCTTAGTTTGGGACGGTGCCTACGAGCAGTACTTC	CASSLVWDGAYEQYF
.	17	TRBV27	.	TRBJ1-2	TGTGCCAGCAGTTACGACCCCCTCGGGAATGAGGGCTATGGCTACACCTTC	CASSYDPLGNEGYGYTF
.	12	TRBV19	.	TRBJ2-5	TGTGCCAGTAGTATTGGAGGAGAGACCCAGTACTTC	CASSIGGETQYF
once	14	TRBV5-1	TRBD1	TRBJ1-1	TGCGCCAGCAGCCCTACAGGGGGAGGCACTGAAGCTTTCTTT	CASSPTGGGTEAFF
.	13	TRBV30	TRBD2	TRBJ2-1	TGTGCCTGGAGTGGACTGGGGGGGAATGAGCAGTTCTTC	CAWSGLGGNEQFF
.	14	TRBV16	.	TRBJ1-1	TGTGCCAGCAGCCAATTGGTGGGGAACACTGAAGCTTTCTTT	CASSQLVGNTEAFF
.	15	TRBV28	TRBD1	TRBJ2-5	TGTGCCAGCAGCACATGGACAGGGGTAAGGGAGACCCAGTACTTC	CASSTWTGVRETQYF
.	13	TRBV5-1	.	TRBJ2-1	TGCGCCAGCCAGCCCGGGGGATACAATGAGCAGTTCTTC	CASQPGGYNEQFF
.	13	TRBV7-7	.	TRBJ1-1	TGTGCCAGCAGCTTACGACAGAACACTGAAGCTTTCTTT	CASSLRQNTEAFF
once	15	TRBV9	TRBD1	TRBJ2-5	TGTGCCAGCAGTCCAGAGGGGGCGTCGGCGGAGACCCAGTACTTC	CASSPEGASAETQYF
.	14	TRBV10-3	TRBD2	TRBJ2-3	TGTGCCATCAACGCGGGAGTCGGCACAGATACGCAGTATTTT	CAINAGVGTDTQYF